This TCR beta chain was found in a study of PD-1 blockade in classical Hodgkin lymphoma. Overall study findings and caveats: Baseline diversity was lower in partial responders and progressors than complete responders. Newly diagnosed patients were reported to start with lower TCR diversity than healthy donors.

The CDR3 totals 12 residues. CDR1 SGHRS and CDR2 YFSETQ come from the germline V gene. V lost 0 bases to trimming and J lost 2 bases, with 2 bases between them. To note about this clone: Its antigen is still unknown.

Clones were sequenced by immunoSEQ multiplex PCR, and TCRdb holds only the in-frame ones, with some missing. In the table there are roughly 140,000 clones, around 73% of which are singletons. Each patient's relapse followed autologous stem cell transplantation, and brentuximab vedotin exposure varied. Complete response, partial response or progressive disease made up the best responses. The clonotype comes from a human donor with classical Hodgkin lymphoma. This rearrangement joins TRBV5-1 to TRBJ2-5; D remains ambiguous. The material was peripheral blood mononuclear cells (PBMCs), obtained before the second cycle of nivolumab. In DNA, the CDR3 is TGCGCCAGCAGCTTGGATCAAGAGACCCAGTACTTC. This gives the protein CASSLDQETQYF.